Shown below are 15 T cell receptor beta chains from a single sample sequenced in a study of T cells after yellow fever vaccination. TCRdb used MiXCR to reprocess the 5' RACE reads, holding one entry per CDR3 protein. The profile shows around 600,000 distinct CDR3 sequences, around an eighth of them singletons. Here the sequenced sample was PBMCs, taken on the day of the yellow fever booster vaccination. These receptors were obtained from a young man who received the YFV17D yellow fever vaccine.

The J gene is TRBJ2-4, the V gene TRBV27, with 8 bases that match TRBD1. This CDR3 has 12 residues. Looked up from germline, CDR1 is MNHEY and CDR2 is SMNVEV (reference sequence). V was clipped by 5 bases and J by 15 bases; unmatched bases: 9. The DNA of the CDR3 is TGTGCCAGCAGTGGGGGAGCCAGGGGGCTGTACTTC. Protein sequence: CASSGGARGLYF.

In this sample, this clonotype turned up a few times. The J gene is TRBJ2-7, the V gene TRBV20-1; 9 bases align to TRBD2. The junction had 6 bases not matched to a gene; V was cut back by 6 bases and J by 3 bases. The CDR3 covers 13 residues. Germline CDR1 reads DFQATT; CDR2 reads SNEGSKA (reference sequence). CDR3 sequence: CSASSGSGYEQYF. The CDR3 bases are TGCAGTGCCAGTAGCGGGAGCGGCTACGAGCAGTACTTC.

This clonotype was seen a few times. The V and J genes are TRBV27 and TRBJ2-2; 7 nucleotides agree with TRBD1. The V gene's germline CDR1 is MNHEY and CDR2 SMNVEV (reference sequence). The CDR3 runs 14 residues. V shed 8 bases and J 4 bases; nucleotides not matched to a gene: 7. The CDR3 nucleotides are TGTGCCAGCTCAACAGGGGAGAGCACCGGGGAGCTGTTTTTT. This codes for CASSTGESTGELFF.

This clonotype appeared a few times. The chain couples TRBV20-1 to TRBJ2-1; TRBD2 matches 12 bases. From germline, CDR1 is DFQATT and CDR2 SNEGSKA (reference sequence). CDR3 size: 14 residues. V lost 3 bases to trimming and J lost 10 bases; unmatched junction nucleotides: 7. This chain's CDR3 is CSASLAGGEVEQFF. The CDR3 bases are TGCAGTGCTAGTCTAGCGGGAGGGGAGGTAGAGCAGTTCTTC.

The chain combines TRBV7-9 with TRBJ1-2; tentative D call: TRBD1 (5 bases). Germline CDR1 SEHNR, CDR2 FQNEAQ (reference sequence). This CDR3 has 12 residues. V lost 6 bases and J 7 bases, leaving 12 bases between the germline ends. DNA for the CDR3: TGTGCCAGCAGTCGTCAGGGAAGTGGCTACACCTTC. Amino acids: CASSRQGSGYTF.

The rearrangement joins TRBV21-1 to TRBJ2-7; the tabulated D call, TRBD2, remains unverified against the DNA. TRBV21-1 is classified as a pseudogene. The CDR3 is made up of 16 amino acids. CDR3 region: CASNLIGTSVGWEQYF. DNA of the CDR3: TGTGCCAGCAACCTTATAGGGACTAGCGTCGGATGGGAGCAGTACTTC.

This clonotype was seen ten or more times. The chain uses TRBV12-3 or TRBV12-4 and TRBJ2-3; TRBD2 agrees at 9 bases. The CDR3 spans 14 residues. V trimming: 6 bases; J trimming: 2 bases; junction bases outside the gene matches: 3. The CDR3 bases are TGTGCCAGCAGGCCGGGACTAGCCACAGATACGCAGTATTTT. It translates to CASRPGLATDTQYF.

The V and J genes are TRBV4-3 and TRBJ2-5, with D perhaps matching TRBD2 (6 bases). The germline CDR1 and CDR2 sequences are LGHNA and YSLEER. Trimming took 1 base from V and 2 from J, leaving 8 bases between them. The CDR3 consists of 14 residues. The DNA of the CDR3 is TGCGCCAGCAGCCAAGGGACTATGCAAGAGACCCAGTACTTC. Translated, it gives CASSQGTMQETQYF.

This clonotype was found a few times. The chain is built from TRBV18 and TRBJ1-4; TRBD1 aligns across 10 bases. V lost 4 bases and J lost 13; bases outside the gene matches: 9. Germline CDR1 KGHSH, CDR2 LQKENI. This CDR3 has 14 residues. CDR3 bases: TGTGCCAGCTCACAGGGACAGGGGCCGAAAGCACTGTTTTTT. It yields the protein CASSQGQGPKALFF.

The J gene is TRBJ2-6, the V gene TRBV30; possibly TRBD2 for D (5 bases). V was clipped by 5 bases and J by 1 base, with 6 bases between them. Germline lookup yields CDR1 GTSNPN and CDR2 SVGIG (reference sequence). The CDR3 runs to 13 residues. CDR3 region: CAWRTSGANVLTF. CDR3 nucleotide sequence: TGTGCCTGGCGGACTTCTGGGGCCAACGTCCTGACTTTC.

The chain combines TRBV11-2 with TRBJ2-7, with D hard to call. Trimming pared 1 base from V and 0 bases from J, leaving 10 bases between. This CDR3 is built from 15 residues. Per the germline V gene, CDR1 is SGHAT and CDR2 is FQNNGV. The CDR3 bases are TGTGCCAGCAGCTTAGCCCCTTCCCTCTCCTACGAGCAGTACTTC. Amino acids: CASSLAPSLSYEQYF.

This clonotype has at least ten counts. In DNA form, the CDR3 reads TGTGCCAGCAGCTTGGCTAGCGGGTTCAACAATGAGCAGTTCTTC. Protein sequence: CASSLASGFNNEQFF. The rearrangement links TRBV11-2 to TRBJ2-1; TRBD2 aligns across 8 bases. CDR3 length: 15 amino acids. Germline V lookup: CDR1 SGHAT, CDR2 FQNNGV. V lost 3 bases to trimming and J lost 5 bases; unmatched junction nucleotides: 6.

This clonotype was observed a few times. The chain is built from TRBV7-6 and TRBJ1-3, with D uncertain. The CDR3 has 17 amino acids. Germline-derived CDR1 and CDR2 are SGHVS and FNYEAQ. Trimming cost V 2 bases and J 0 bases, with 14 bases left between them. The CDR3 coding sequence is TGTGCCAGCAGCTTACAGGCGACACCCAACTCTGGAAACACCATATATTTT. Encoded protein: CASSLQATPNSGNTIYF.

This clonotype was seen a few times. This CDR3 is CAISGTLRDEREEQETQYF. CDR3 bases: TGTGCCATCAGTGGGACCCTGAGGGACGAGCGGGAGGAACAAGAGACCCAGTACTTC. This chain joins TRBV10-3 and TRBJ2-5; 9 nucleotides align to TRBD2. The CDR3 consists of 19 residues. Unmatched junction bases numbered 17, after V lost 4 bases and J lost 2 bases. Looked up from germline, CDR1 is ENHRY and CDR2 is SYGVKD.

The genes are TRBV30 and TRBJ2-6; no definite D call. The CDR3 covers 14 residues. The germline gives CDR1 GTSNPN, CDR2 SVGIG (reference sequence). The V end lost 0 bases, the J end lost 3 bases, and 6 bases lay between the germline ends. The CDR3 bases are TGTGCCTGGAGTGTATTCTTTGGGGCCAACGTCCTGACTTTC. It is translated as CAWSVFFGANVLTF. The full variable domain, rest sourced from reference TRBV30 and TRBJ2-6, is SQTIHQWPATLVQPVGSPLSLECTVEGTSNPNLYWYRQAAGRGLQLLFYSVGIGQISSEVPQNLSASRPQDRQFILSSKKLLLSDSGFYLCAWSVFFGANVLTFGAGSRLTVL.